The 27 T cell receptor beta chains listed next were all sequenced from one sample in a study of cytomegalovirus exposure and HLA in healthy donors. With 60 Vbeta and 13 Jbeta primers, the PCR was carried out. TCRdb's copy holds only in-frame clones and misses some; the assay was immunoSEQ multiplex PCR. Of 150,000 to 200,000 clones in the sample, approximately 81% were seen once. The sample was PBMCs. Every receptor here comes from a woman in her thirties in good health and CMV-seronegative.

This clone has just one count. The V gene is TRBV7-9, the J gene TRBJ1-2; 8 bases are shared with TRBD1. V was clipped by 4 bases and J by 6 bases; unmatched bases: 4. The CDR3 loop spans 13 amino acids. Looked up from germline, CDR1 is SEHNR and CDR2 is FQNEAQ (reference sequence). The DNA for the CDR3 is TGTGCCAGCAGCTCGGACAGGGAGGATGGCTACACCTTC. The encoded protein is CASSSDREDGYTF.

The V and J genes are TRBV6-1 and TRBJ1-2, with D perhaps matching TRBD1 (5 bases). V gave up 7 bases and J gave up 3 bases, with 9 bases separating them. This CDR3 is 12 amino acids long. Germline assignment: CDR1 MNHNS and CDR2 SASEGT. CDR3 sequence (DNA): TGTGCCAGCACTCAGGGTGACTATGGCTACACCTTC. Translating it yields CASTQGDYGYTF.

The gene calls are TRBV15 and TRBJ1-2; no firm D call. Germline V CDR1 and CDR2: LNHNV, YYDKDF (reference sequence). Trimming left V 0 bases short and J 3 bases short, with 8 bases between. This CDR3 has 14 amino acids. The CDR3 here is CATSRDGGHYGYTF. The CDR3 DNA is TGTGCCACCAGCAGAGATGGAGGGCACTATGGCTACACCTTC.

This clone was recorded only once. The V call is TRBV11-2, the J call TRBJ1-1; no clear D gene. The ends were cut back, 1 base at V and 1 base at J, with 7 bases in the middle. The CDR3 runs 14 residues. Looked up from germline, CDR1 is SGHAT and CDR2 is FQNNGV. The CDR3 spells CASSLVPQNTEAFF. DNA of the CDR3: TGTGCCAGCAGCTTAGTCCCCCAGAACACTGAAGCTTTCTTT.

This chain links TRBV5-4 with TRBJ2-3; 7 nucleotides align to TRBD2. Germline-derived CDR1 and CDR2 are SGHNT and YYREEE (reference sequence). Trimming removed 0 bases from V and 3 bases from J; junction bases left unmatched: 13. The CDR3 runs 18 residues. The CDR3 spells CASSLGSAGGSLTDTQYF. The DNA of the CDR3 is TGTGCCAGCAGCTTGGGATCGGCGGGCGGGAGTCTGACAGATACGCAGTATTTT.

The V and J genes are TRBV2 and TRBJ2-1, with D possibly being TRBD2 (6 bases). The CDR3 consists of 14 residues. V was cut by 5 bases and J by 6 bases, with 14 bases left in between. Per germline, CDR1 SNHLY and CDR2 FYNNEI. DNA for the CDR3: TGTGCCAGCAGTCCGCTAGCGTCGGGCAATGAGCAGTTCTTC. This encodes CASSPLASGNEQFF.

The CDR3 region has the DNA TGCAGCGTTGGTCGCGCGGGGAACACTGAAGCTTTCTTT. Translating it yields CSVGRAGNTEAFF. The chain employs TRBV29-1 and TRBJ1-1; D remains ambiguous. The CDR3 is made up of 13 amino acids. The V end was cut by 4 bases, the J end by 1 base, with 10 bases between. The germline V gene encodes CDR1 SQVTM and CDR2 ANQGSEA. Together with reference TRBV29-1 and TRBJ1-1, the CDR3 gives the full variable domain: SAVISQKPSRDICQRGTSLTIQCQVDSQVTMMFWYRQQPGQSLTLIATANQGSEATYESGFVIDKFPISRPNLTFSTLTVSNMSPEDSSIYLCSVGRAGNTEAFFGQGTRLTVV.

The chain links TRBV2 to TRBJ1-1; 7 bases fit TRBD1. Germline loops: CDR1 SNHLY, CDR2 FYNNEI. J was trimmed by 6 bases and V by 6 bases; bases with no gene match: 4. This CDR3 contains 12 residues. The DNA for the CDR3 is TGTGCCAGCAGAGAAACAGGGGCTGAAGCTTTCTTT. Amino acid sequence: CASRETGAEAFF. Variable domain in full (rest from reference TRBV2 and TRBJ1-1): EPEVTQTPSHQVTQMGQEVILRCVPISNHLYFYWYRQILGQKVEFLVSFYNNEISEKSEIFDDQFSVERPDGSNFTLKIRSTKLEDSAMYFCASRETGAEAFFGQGTRLTVV.

This clone turned up a few times. The CDR3 sequence: CASGGWRPGETQYF. The CDR3 region has the DNA TGCGCCAGCGGGGGGTGGCGGCCCGGAGAGACCCAGTACTTC. The chain links TRBV10-2 to TRBJ2-5; D may be TRBD2 (6 bases). CDR1 and CDR2 from the germline V gene are WSHSY and SAAADI. CDR3 size: 14 residues. Trimming removed 8 bases at V and 4 bases at J, with 17 bases between.

With regard to this clone: At one of its ends the junction is not consistent with the germline gene, which may arise from a read error. V and J are TRBV27 and TRBJ2-4, with 7 bases aligning to TRBD1. The CDR3 runs to 16 residues. The germline CDR1 and CDR2 sequences are MNHEY and SMNVEV (reference sequence). CDR3 DNA sequence: TGTGCCAGCAGCCCCCGACAGGGAGCCGAGTGGAACAGTCAGTACTTC. It encodes CASSPRQGAEWNSQYF.

This chain connects TRBV7-2 to TRBJ2-7; 10 bases line up with TRBD2. The CDR3 length is 16 residues. Germline loops: CDR1 SGHTA, CDR2 FQGNSA. After removal of 0 bases from V and 5 bases from J, the junction contained 7 bases not matched to a gene. Here the CDR3 reads CASSLARTSGLNEQYF. As DNA, the CDR3 is TGTGCCAGCAGCTTAGCTCGGACTAGCGGTTTGAACGAGCAGTACTTC.

V gene TRBV27 combines with J gene TRBJ2-3; 9 nucleotides match TRBD1. This CDR3 has 14 residues. Germline V lookup: CDR1 MNHEY, CDR2 SMNVEV (reference sequence). V trimming: 5 bases; J trimming: 3 bases; junction bases outside the gene matches: 3. CDR3 residues: CASSRTGETDTQYF. The DNA of the CDR3 is TGTGCCAGCAGTCGGACAGGGGAGACAGATACGCAGTATTTT.

The rearrangement uses TRBV28 and TRBJ1-4; D gene ambiguous. V shed 5 bases and J shed 0 bases, with 10 bases lying between them. This CDR3 region has 15 residues. Germline loops: CDR1 MDHEN, CDR2 SYDVKM. CDR3 nucleotide sequence: TGTGCCAGCAGTGGCCCGCCCACAACTAATGAAAAACTGTTTTTT. This sequence encodes CASSGPPTTNEKLFF.

The rearrangement joins TRBV7-9 to TRBJ2-1; 9 bases map to TRBD1. Germline assignment: CDR1 SEHNR and CDR2 FQNEAQ (reference sequence). CDR3 length: 14 amino acids. With 6 bases clipped from V and 4 bases from J, the junction kept 4 bases outside the gene matches. CDR3: CASSPGTGYNEQFF. The CDR3 DNA follows: TGTGCCAGCAGTCCCGGGACAGGGTACAATGAGCAGTTCTTC.

The chain recombines TRBV27 with TRBJ2-3; D may be TRBD1 (5 bases). Germline CDR1 reads MNHEY; CDR2 reads SMNVEV (reference sequence). Trimming took off 6 bases at V and 4 bases at J, with 11 bases between the two ends. The CDR3 runs 13 residues. The CDR3 sequence is CASRTRVPDTQYF. The CDR3 nucleotides read TGTGCCAGCAGGACCAGGGTTCCAGATACGCAGTATTTT.

The chain uses TRBV30 and TRBJ2-1; TRBD2 might be the D (5 bases). Trimming took off 0 bases at V and 15 bases at J, with 12 bases between the two ends. The CDR3 totals 11 residues. Germline V gene lookup returns CDR1 GTSNPN and CDR2 SVGIG (reference sequence). CDR3: CAWSVSGNVFF. The CDR3 coding sequence is TGTGCCTGGAGTGTATCCGGGAACGTGTTCTTC.

This clone came up a few times. The chain employs TRBV7-2 and TRBJ1-1; D possibly corresponds to TRBD1 (5 bases). CDR1 SGHTA and CDR2 FQGNSA come from the germline V gene. Between the trimmed V and J ends, which lost 5 bases and 1 base, there was a span of 11 bases. The CDR3 length is 14 residues. CDR3 coding DNA: TGTGCCAGCAGCATCGACCAGGGGAACACTGAAGCTTTCTTT. Encoded protein: CASSIDQGNTEAFF.

J is TRBJ2-3 and V is TRBV7-9, with 9 positions matching TRBD1. V dropped 5 bases and J dropped 0; count of bases not matched to a gene: 9. The V gene's germline CDR1 is SEHNR and CDR2 FQNEAQ (reference sequence). CDR3 size: 17 residues. The CDR3 nucleotides are TGTGCCAGCAGCCCGATAAAACAGGGGGCTAGCACAGATACGCAGTATTTT. Its translation is CASSPIKQGASTDTQYF.

The rearrangement links TRBV5-8 to TRBJ1-4, with a possible D match to TRBD1 (6 bases). The CDR3 is made up of 15 amino acids. The V and J ends lost 3 bases and 0 bases respectively, with 9 bases between them. Germline lookup yields CDR1 SGHTS and CDR2 YDEGEE. The chain's CDR3 is CASSWGLPTNEKLFF. Here the CDR3 DNA reads TGTGCCAGCAGCTGGGGGCTCCCAACTAATGAAAAACTGTTTTTT. Complete variable domain (other parts from reference TRBV5-8 and TRBJ1-4): EAGVTQSPTHLIKTRGQQATLRCSPISGHTSVYWYQQALGLGLQFLLWYDEGEERNRGNFPPRFSGRQFPNYSSELNVNALELEDSALYLCASSWGLPTNEKLFFGSGTQLSVL.

This sequence joins TRBV7-2 and TRBJ1-2; TRBD1 is a possible D gene (6 bases). The germline gives CDR1 SGHTA, CDR2 FQGNSA. V shed 2 bases and J shed 0 bases, with 10 bases lying between them. The CDR3 is made up of 15 amino acids. The CDR3 bases are TGTGCCAGCAGCTTACAGGGGCCCTCTAACTATGGCTACACCTTC. It is translated as CASSLQGPSNYGYTF.

The chain is built from TRBV28 and TRBJ2-7; 11 nucleotides agree with TRBD1. CDR1 and CDR2 (germline): MDHEN, SYDVKM. V shed 3 bases and J 5 bases; nucleotides not matched to a gene: 6. This CDR3 comprises 15 residues. The CDR3: CASSLWTGGFHEQYF. CDR3 coding DNA: TGTGCCAGCAGTTTGTGGACAGGGGGCTTTCACGAGCAGTACTTC. The whole variable domain, remainder taken from reference TRBV28 and TRBJ2-7, is DVKVTQSSRYLVKRTGEKVFLECVQDMDHENMFWYRQDPGLGLRLIYFSYDVKMKEKGDIPEGYSVSREKKERFSLILESASTNQTSMYLCASSLWTGGFHEQYFGPGTRLTVT.

This clone was counted once. The chain carries TRBV12-5 and TRBJ1-2; TRBD1 agrees at 8 bases. CDR3 length: 18 residues. Germline V gene data show CDR1 as LGHNT and CDR2 as FRNRAP. The J segment lost 4 bases and the V segment lost 0 bases, leaving 13 bases of the junction unmatched. CDR3 in amino acids: CASGLVDSQTGDGYGYTF. DNA of the CDR3: TGTGCTAGTGGTTTGGTCGACTCTCAGACAGGGGATGGCTATGGCTACACCTTC.

The chain links TRBV4-2 to TRBJ2-1, with 12 bases identical to TRBD2. This CDR3 is built from 16 residues. The germline V gene has CDR1 LGHNA and CDR2 YNFKEQ. With 0 bases clipped from V and 11 bases from J, the junction kept 8 bases outside the gene matches. Written as DNA, the CDR3 is TGTGCCAGCAGCCAAGAAGTGACTAGCGGGAGAAGGAAGCAGTTCTTC. Protein product: CASSQEVTSGRRKQFF.

This CDR3 is CASSHRGEKLFF. CDR3 nucleotide sequence: TGCGCCAGCAGTCACAGGGGTGAAAAACTGTTTTTT. The V gene is TRBV23-1, the J gene TRBJ1-4, with D perhaps matching TRBD1 (6 bases). TRBV23-1 is an open reading frame, and its role is uncertain. V gave up 3 bases and J gave up 7 bases, with 6 bases separating them. There are 12 residues in the CDR3.

The chain is built from TRBV6-5 and TRBJ2-1, with D possibly TRBD2 on 5 matching bases. Per the germline V gene, CDR1 is MNHEY and CDR2 is SVGAGI. V was cut by 4 bases and J by 0 bases, with 10 bases left in between. The CDR3 has 15 amino acids. The DNA of the CDR3 is TGTGCCAGCAGTTTGCCGGGAAGCTCCTACAATGAGCAGTTCTTC. This translates into CASSLPGSSYNEQFF.

This chain uses TRBV27 with TRBJ2-1; the D is unclear. The CDR3 has 13 residues. CDR1 MNHEY and CDR2 SMNVEV come from the germline V gene (reference sequence). V was clipped by 6 bases and J by 7 bases, with 13 bases between them. The CDR3 DNA reads TGTGCCAGCAGACCTATTACCTTGAATGAGCAGTTCTTC. Translated: CASRPITLNEQFF.

The V gene is TRBV9, the J gene TRBJ2-3; D possibly corresponds to TRBD2 (5 bases). This CDR3 region has 16 residues. V was shortened by 0 bases and J by 5 bases, with 16 bases between the two germline ends. Germline values: CDR1 SGDLS, CDR2 YYNGEE. The CDR3 region is CASSVDTSSGIDTQYF. CDR3 coding DNA: TGTGCCAGCAGCGTAGATACTAGTTCGGGCATAGATACGCAGTATTTT.